The clone carrying this T cell receptor beta chain was observed a handful of times. Combining iRepertoire HTBI primers with Arm-PCR of CDR3 regions, the authors built TCR beta libraries. TCRdb used MiXCR to reprocess the multiplex PCR reads, holding one entry per CDR3 protein. The sample has 350,000 to 500,000 distinct CDR3 sequences, around 15% seen once; the top ten hold about a sixth. This sample is drawn from a study of regulatory T cells in long-lasting Graves disease. Germline V gives CDR1 MNHEY, CDR2 SVGEGT. V gave up 7 bases and J gave up 0 bases, with 13 bases separating them. The CDR3 totals 14 residues. The time point here: newly diagnosed GD, antithyroid drugs for less than 3 months. Generation of the TCR library employed RNA extracted from PBMCs. Peripheral blood, approximately 9 milliliters per patient, was collected in EDTA tubes. This sample was shared with a second study, whose subject was T cells in Graves' hyperthyroidism and ophthalmopathy. That study reports: The primer set for the first-round RT-PCR of the TCR CDR3 was HTBI.

The chain couples TRBV6-2 or TRBV6-3 to TRBJ2-7; D may be TRBD1 or TRBD2 (5 bases each). The specimen was peripheral blood mononuclear cells (PBMCs), collected at new diagnosis, from a patient treated with antithyroid drugs. The receptor was derived from a woman aged 45-59 years with Graves disease. In DNA, the CDR3 is TGTGCCAGCACCCACGGGACGTCCTCCTACGAGCAGTACTTC. Residues: CASTHGTSSYEQYF.